Many counts were recorded for the clone carrying this T cell receptor (beta chain). The antigen remains unidentified. This record comes from a study of early T cells in non-severe SARS-CoV-2 infection. Whole-study context: Unsorted whole blood bulk RNA was sequenced, with unpaired chains. Study findings and constraints: Anti-spike CD8 responses were favored by VDJdb matching, which missed private and CD4 specificities.

The CDR3 totals 13 residues. Germline values: CDR1 SGHVS, CDR2 FQNEAQ. Trimming removed 10 bases from V and 3 bases from J, with 10 bases in between. Unique molecular identifiers (one per individual cDNA molecule) were attached. TCRdb passed the 5' RACE reads through MiXCR, listing each CDR3 protein once. The top ten clones hold 10% to 15% of a sample with 30,000 to 35,000 distinct CDR3 sequences, roughly 7.1% of them seen once. The sequences come from whole blood, collected at baseline. This sequence originates from an adult who was a healthcare worker with PCR-confirmed SARS-CoV-2 infection or an uninfected control (not recorded which). V and J are TRBV7-8 and TRBJ2-6; D call uncertain. The CDR3 nucleotides read TGTGCCACCAGGTTTGGTGGGGCCAACGTCCTGACTTTC. Translation: CATRFGGANVLTF.